Listed here are 29 T cell receptor beta chains from one sample, sequenced in a study of vaccination and CD4 T cells after COVID-19 (dated 2022 in TCRdb). Sample treatment or condition, as interpreted from the label and publication: roughly 11-day PBMC culture with coronavirus spike peptide pools or control peptides (ViraFEST assay). Their antigen targets remain unknown. The library was generated by PCR. These reads were obtained on an Illumina iSeq 100. At the Johns Hopkins FTIC core, DNA from the cultured CD4+ T cells underwent TCR sequencing with the Oncomine TCR Beta short-read assay. TCRdb reran the public reads through fastp at Q25 and MiXCR, keeping productive beta chains. Each CDR3 protein gets just one entry, which takes the most common genes and DNA from the rows behind it. This sample gives some 12,000 distinct CDR3 sequences in total; 50% of them show up just once. The ten top clones hold around 21% of the sample.

Sequenced: CD4+ T cells from blood, cultured in vitro. Every receptor here comes from a human donor who had recovered from COVID-19.

This chain connects TRBV6-1 to TRBJ1-6, with D uncertain. The V end lost 7 bases, the J end lost 11 bases, and 12 bases lay between the germline ends. The CDR3 length is 12 residues. Germline V gene lookup returns CDR1 MNHNS and CDR2 SASEGT. The chain's CDR3 is CASTPLGTPLHF. For the CDR3, the DNA is TGTGCCAGCACACCTCTGGGGACACCCCTCCACTTT.

The chain has TRBV4-1 and TRBJ1-5; 7 bases are shared with TRBD1. V was clipped by 5 bases and J by 6 bases; unmatched bases: 4. This CDR3 spans 13 amino acids. The germline gives CDR1 MGHRA, CDR2 YSYEKL. The CDR3 DNA reads as TGCGCCAGCAGCGACAGGGCGGCTCAGCCCCAGCATTTT. As protein: CASSDRAAQPQHF.

This clonotype was seen more than once but under ten times. The J gene is TRBJ2-3, the V gene TRBV20-1; TRBD1 agrees at 7 bases. The trim removed 3 bases at V and 5 bases at J, leaving 14 bases unmatched. CDR1 and CDR2 from the germline V gene are DFQATT and SNEGSKA (reference sequence). The CDR3 is 16 amino acids. The CDR3 region has the DNA TGCAGTGCTAGTGTGGCTGACAGGGATCATGGAGATACGCAGTATTTT. Translated: CSASVADRDHGDTQYF.

This clonotype was seen only a few times. V and J are TRBV20-1 and TRBJ1-5, with a weak D call TRBD1 (5 bases). Between the trimmed V and J ends, which lost 1 base and 9 bases, there was a span of 19 bases. This CDR3 region has 15 residues. The V gene's germline CDR1 is DFQATT and CDR2 SNEGSKA (reference sequence). CDR3 in DNA: TGCAGTGCTAGAGTGCAGGGCTCCCTAGATGTGCCCCAGCATTTT. It is translated as CSARVQGSLDVPQHF.

The chain uses TRBV18 and TRBJ1-2; 8 nucleotides line up with TRBD1. With V trimmed by 3 bases and J by 4 bases, 13 bases remained unmatched. From germline, CDR1 is KGHSH and CDR2 LQKENI. This CDR3 is 17 amino acids long. CDR3 in amino acids: CASSPSPPKGQGYGYTF. In nucleotides, the CDR3 is TGTGCCAGCTCACCTTCGCCGCCAAAAGGACAGGGCTATGGCTACACCTTC.

V usage is TRBV19 and J usage is TRBJ2-3; tentatively, D is TRBD1 (5 bases). Per germline, CDR1 LNHDA and CDR2 SQIVND (reference sequence). With 5 bases removed from V and 6 bases from J, the gap between germline ends came to 18 bases. This CDR3 has 15 residues. The DNA for the CDR3 is TGTGCCAGTAGTGTTCAGGGTGAAGGTGTTGATACGCAGTATTTT. This codes for CASSVQGEGVDTQYF.

CDR3 amino acids: CASSFNYGYTF. The CDR3, as DNA: TGTGCCAGCAGTTTCAACTATGGCTACACCTTC. This chain joins TRBV28 and TRBJ1-2, with D unclear. Per germline, CDR1 MDHEN and CDR2 SYDVKM. The V gene lost 3 bases and the J gene lost 2 bases, with 1 base spanning the gap. The length of the CDR3 is 11 residues.

The chain carries TRBV15 and TRBJ1-3; no clear D gene. CDR3 length equals 16 residues. Germline CDR1 is LNHNV and CDR2 is YYDKDF (reference sequence). Trimming cost V 5 bases and J 2 bases, with 16 bases left between them. The DNA for the CDR3 is TGTGCCACCAGCCCCCTGGATGTCAGTGCTGGAAACACCATATATTTT. Its translation is CATSPLDVSAGNTIYF.

There are a few counts of this clonotype. This chain connects TRBV27 to TRBJ2-7; unclear D gene. The CDR3 runs 15 residues. The germline CDR1 and CDR2 sequences are MNHEY and SMNVEV (reference sequence). V lost 3 bases and J lost 0, with 12 bases in between. Here the CDR3 DNA reads TGTGCCAGCAGTTTTGGAAACCCTAGCTCCTACGAGCAGTACTTC. Amino acids: CASSFGNPSSYEQYF.

This CDR3 reads CATSDAGQGRYEQYF. The CDR3 DNA is TGTGCCACCAGTGATGCCGGACAGGGCCGCTACGAGCAGTACTTC. The V and J genes are TRBV24-1 and TRBJ2-7, with 8 bases matching TRBD1. The CDR3 covers 15 residues. Germline loops: CDR1 KGHDR, CDR2 SFDVKD. The J segment lost 3 bases and the V segment lost 3 bases, leaving 6 bases of the junction unmatched.

The rearrangement links TRBV5-1 to TRBJ2-5, with 10 bases matching TRBD1. Germline V gene lookup returns CDR1 SGHRS and CDR2 YFSETQ. The CDR3 is 15 amino acids. The trim removed 7 bases at V and 1 base at J, leaving 7 bases unmatched. The CDR3 protein is CASALTGGPQETQYF. The CDR3, as DNA: TGCGCCAGCGCCCTGACAGGGGGCCCCCAAGAGACCCAGTACTTC.

This clonotype was observed a few times. The chain joins TRBV20-1 to TRBJ1-5, with D perhaps matching TRBD1 (5 bases). Germline lookup yields CDR1 DFQATT and CDR2 SNEGSKA (reference sequence). The V and J ends lost 4 bases and 6 bases respectively, with 16 bases between them. This CDR3 region has 14 residues. The CDR3 DNA sequence: TGCAGTGCTAACGGGGCGGGGCGCGGTCAGCCCCAGCATTTT. It is translated as CSANGAGRGQPQHF.

The V call is TRBV11-3, the J call TRBJ1-6, with D possibly TRBD1 on 5 matching bases. CDR3 size: 14 residues. Germline V CDR1 and CDR2: SGHNT, YENEEA. V lost 5 bases and J lost 7, with 12 bases in between. As DNA, the CDR3 is TGTGCCAGCAGCCAATTCGGGGCAAATTCACCCCTCCACTTT. Residues: CASSQFGANSPLHF. Looking up the rest from reference TRBV11-3 and TRBJ1-6 gives the full variable domain: EAGVVQSPRYKIIEKKQPVAFWCNPISGHNTLYWYLQNLGQGPELLIRYENEEAVDDSQLPKDRFSAERLKGVDSTLKIQPAELGDSAVYLCASSQFGANSPLHFGNGTRLTVT.

V is TRBV20-1 and J is TRBJ1-6; 9 nucleotides line up with TRBD1. This CDR3 region has 15 residues. Germline V gene data show CDR1 as DFQATT and CDR2 as SNEGSKA (reference sequence). V dropped 4 bases and J dropped 8; count of bases not matched to a gene: 9. CDR3 amino acids: CSAMPGQGSYSPLHF. The CDR3 nucleotides read TGCAGTGCTATGCCCGGACAGGGGAGTTATTCACCCCTCCACTTT.

The genes are TRBV6-1 and TRBJ2-7; a possible D gene is TRBD1 (6 bases). Trimming shortened V by 6 bases and J by 0 bases, and 12 bases separated the two germline ends. This CDR3 is built from 14 residues. Germline values: CDR1 MNHNS, CDR2 SASEGT. CDR3 DNA: TGTGCCAGCAGCTGGACAGTGACCTCCTACGAGCAGTACTTC. Translated, it gives CASSWTVTSYEQYF.

V gene TRBV2 combines with J gene TRBJ2-5, with D tentatively TRBD1 (5 bases). Germline values: CDR1 SNHLY, CDR2 FYNNEI. The CDR3 sequence is 14 residues long. The V gene lost 2 bases and the J gene lost 1 base, with 8 bases spanning the gap. CDR3: CASSERTGQETQYF. The DNA for the CDR3 is TGTGCCAGCAGTGAACGAACAGGCCAAGAGACCCAGTACTTC. The whole variable domain, remainder taken from reference TRBV2 and TRBJ2-5, is EPEVTQTPSHQVTQMGQEVILRCVPISNHLYFYWYRQILGQKVEFLVSFYNNEISEKSEIFDDQFSVERPDGSNFTLKIRSTKLEDSAMYFCASSERTGQETQYFGPGTRLLVL.

The rearrangement links TRBV7-9 to TRBJ2-7; D unresolved. CDR3 size: 13 residues. CDR1 is SEHNR, CDR2 FQNEAQ, per germline (reference sequence). Trimming removed 3 bases at V and 1 base at J, with 7 bases between. The chain's CDR3 is CASSFHPSYEQYF. Here the CDR3 DNA reads TGTGCCAGCAGCTTTCATCCGTCCTACGAGCAGTACTTC. Based on the CDR3 plus reference TRBV7-9 and TRBJ2-7, the full variable domain is DTGVSQNPRHKITKRGQNVTFRCDPISEHNRLYWYRQTLGQGPEFLTYFQNEAQLEKSRLLSDRFSAERPKGSFSTLEIQRTEQGDSAMYLCASSFHPSYEQYFGPGTRLTVT.

The chain couples TRBV2 to TRBJ2-7; D remains ambiguous. Germline V gene sequence: CDR1 SNHLY, CDR2 FYNNEI. This CDR3 is 12 amino acids long. V dropped 8 bases and J dropped 3 bases, with 11 bases sitting between them. As DNA, the CDR3 is TGTGCCAGCGATGGCACCGGCTACGAGCAGTACTTC. Translated, it gives CASDGTGYEQYF.

The chain links TRBV5-1 to TRBJ1-2, with TRBD1 matching over 11 bases. Germline-derived CDR1 and CDR2 are SGHRS and YFSETQ. The J segment lost 8 bases and the V segment lost 4 bases, leaving 7 bases of the junction unmatched. The CDR3 loop spans 14 amino acids. In DNA, the CDR3 is TGCGCCAGCAGCCCAGACGGACAGGGGGCGGGCTACACCTTC. Its translation: CASSPDGQGAGYTF.

The chain is built from TRBV2 and TRBJ1-5, with 8 bases identical to TRBD1. J lost 7 bases, V lost 7 bases, and 12 bases had no gene match. CDR1 and CDR2 (germline): SNHLY, FYNNEI. This CDR3 is built from 15 residues. The CDR3: CASNVPGGPEQPQHF. The CDR3 nucleotides are TGTGCCAGCAATGTACCAGGGGGCCCAGAACAGCCCCAGCATTTT.

The chain carries TRBV6-5 and TRBJ1-1, with D perhaps TRBD1 (6 bases). The CDR3 is made up of 14 amino acids. Germline lookup yields CDR1 MNHEY and CDR2 SVGAGI. The V and J ends lost 2 bases and 5 bases respectively, with 12 bases between them. This CDR3 reads CASSYRGRETEAFF. The CDR3 nucleotides read TGTGCCAGCAGTTACCGGGGGCGAGAGACTGAAGCTTTCTTT.

This clonotype showed up just once. The rearrangement uses TRBV5-6 and TRBJ2-5; no reliable D call. The CDR3 runs 14 residues. Per germline, CDR1 SGHDT and CDR2 YYEEEE. The V and J ends lost 2 bases and 1 base respectively, with 9 bases between them. CDR3 protein: CASSLRFIQETQYF. The CDR3 coding sequence is TGTGCCAGCAGCTTAAGGTTTATCCAAGAGACCCAGTACTTC.

This clonotype was counted a few times. The chain joins TRBV6-2 or TRBV6-3 to TRBJ1-1, with D possibly matching TRBD1 (6 bases). Germline CDR1 reads MNHEY; CDR2 reads SVGEGT. This CDR3 region has 15 residues. Trimming took off 6 bases at V and 0 bases at J, with 14 bases between the two ends. The CDR3 loop is CASRQGIYMNTEAFF. The CDR3 region has the DNA TGTGCCAGCAGGCAGGGGATATACATGAACACTGAAGCTTTCTTT.

This rearrangement joins TRBV7-9 to TRBJ1-1, with 8 bases aligning to TRBD1. The germline V gene has CDR1 SEHNR and CDR2 FQNEAQ (reference sequence). The junction had 9 bases not matched to a gene; V was cut back by 5 bases and J by 4 bases. The CDR3 extends over 15 amino acids. The CDR3 nucleotides are TGTGCCAGCAGCAGAGACAGGGGCCGGTTCACTGAAGCTTTCTTT. It encodes CASSRDRGRFTEAFF.

The J gene is TRBJ2-1, the V gene TRBV2, with D perhaps matching TRBD1 (5 bases). CDR1 and CDR2 (germline): SNHLY, FYNNEI. The CDR3 loop spans 15 amino acids. Trimming stripped 2 bases from V and 10 bases from J, with 18 bases between. Here the CDR3 reads CASSELLGVVGEQFF. The CDR3 bases are TGTGCCAGCAGTGAACTCCTAGGGGTAGTCGGGGAGCAGTTCTTC.

The chain joins TRBV15 to TRBJ1-4; TRBD1 matches 9 bases. CDR3 length: 13 amino acids. Unmatched junction bases numbered 2, after V lost 5 bases and J lost 7 bases. Germline V lookup: CDR1 LNHNV, CDR2 YYDKDF (reference sequence). The DNA for the CDR3 is TGTGCCACCAGCTACAGGGGGCGTGAAAAACTGTTTTTT. Its protein is CATSYRGREKLFF.

J is TRBJ2-2 and V is TRBV7-9; 7 nucleotides align to TRBD2. The J segment lost 3 bases and the V segment lost 3 bases, leaving 4 bases of the junction unmatched. Germline CDR1 is SEHNR and CDR2 is FQNEAQ (reference sequence). The CDR3 contains 15 residues. This chain's CDR3 is CASSLGGSYTGELFF. The CDR3 DNA follows: TGTGCCAGCAGCTTGGGCGGGAGTTACACCGGGGAGCTGTTTTTT.

This clonotype appeared a single time. The chain links TRBV20-1 to TRBJ2-1, with unresolved D. V shed 3 bases and J shed 7 bases, with 13 bases lying between them. Germline-derived CDR1 and CDR2 are DFQATT and SNEGSKA (reference sequence). CDR3 length: 13 amino acids. CDR3 sequence: CSARAGSWNEQFF. DNA for the CDR3: TGCAGTGCTAGGGCCGGATCCTGGAATGAGCAGTTCTTC.

The V gene is TRBV6-4, the J gene TRBJ1-5; no clear D. The CDR3 covers 15 residues. Germline lookup yields CDR1 MRHNA and CDR2 SNTAGT. Trimming pared 0 bases from V and 6 bases from J, leaving 12 bases between. DNA of the CDR3: TGTGCCAGCAGTGACTCGCCTGGTTCCGGTCAGCCCCAGCATTTT. Translating gives CASSDSPGSGQPQHF.